This entry concerns a single T cell receptor beta chain. What it binds is not known. The sample comes from a study of shared clonotypes between healthy human individuals. As for the study in general: CD4 naive and memory got three plates each, CD8 naive two, CD8 memory one.

Clones were sequenced by immunoSEQ multiplex PCR, and TCRdb holds only the in-frame ones, with some missing. The sample yields roughly 1,000,000 clones, 75% to 80% seen once. Study results and limitations: Only a few donors were included, so the genetic and exposure-history diversity represented was limited. Sharing across four donors was seen in roughly 5% of naive CD4 clonotypes.

V lost 4 bases and J 0 bases, leaving 14 bases between the germline ends. CDR3 length equals 17 residues. CDR1 and CDR2 from the germline V gene are SGHRS and YFSETQ. The source is a young man in good health. Some clones in this sample may be carry-over from other donors' samples. J is TRBJ2-6 and V is TRBV5-1; no reliable D call. The sample comprised memory CD4+ T cells from PBMCs. Subset denoted: CD45RA-negative fraction. The CDR3 DNA reads TGCGCCAGCAGCCACCAAAACGGGCTCTCTGGGGCCAACGTCCTGACTTTC. Translating gives CASSHQNGLSGANVLTF.